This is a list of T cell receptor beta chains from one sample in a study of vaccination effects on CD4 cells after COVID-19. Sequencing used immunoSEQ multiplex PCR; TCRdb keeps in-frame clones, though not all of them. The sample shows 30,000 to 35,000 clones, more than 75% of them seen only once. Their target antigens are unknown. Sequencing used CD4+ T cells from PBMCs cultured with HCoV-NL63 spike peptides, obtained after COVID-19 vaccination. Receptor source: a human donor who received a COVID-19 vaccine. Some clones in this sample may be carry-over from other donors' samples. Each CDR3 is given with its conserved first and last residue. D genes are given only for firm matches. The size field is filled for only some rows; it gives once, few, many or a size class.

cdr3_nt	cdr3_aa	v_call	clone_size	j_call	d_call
TGTGCCAGCAGGACTGACAGGGGGCCGGAGACCCAGTACTTC	CASRTDRGPETQYF	TRBV2	-	TRBJ2-5	TRBD1
TGTGCCAGCTCCCCTGGACAGGGGACGTTCAATGAGCAGTTCTTC	CASSPGQGTFNEQFF	TRBV18	once	TRBJ2-1	TRBD1
TGTGCCAGCAGTGACGAGGTTTTGGAGCCCCAGCATTTT	CASSDEVLEPQHF	TRBV2	-	TRBJ1-5	-
TGTGCCACCCGGGACAACAGATATTCACCCCTCCACTTT	CATRDNRYSPLHF	TRBV2	once	TRBJ1-6	-
TGTGCCAGCAGCCTTGGACCTAGCAATCAGCCCCAGCATTTT	CASSLGPSNQPQHF	TRBV7-2	-	TRBJ1-5	-
TGTGCCAGCAGCAGACAAGTAGCTAATGAAAAACTGTTTTTT	CASSRQVANEKLFF	TRBV28	-	TRBJ1-4	-
TGTGCCAGCAGCTTAATGGGATTCATAACAGATACGCAGTATTTT	CASSLMGFITDTQYF	TRBV7-3	-	TRBJ2-3	-
TGTGCCAGCAGCTTAGTCCGACACAATGAGCAGTTCTTC	CASSLVRHNEQFF	TRBV7-2	-	TRBJ2-1	-
TGTGCCAGCAGCTTTACGCCCAGGACGACCCAAGAGACCCAGTACTTC	CASSFTPRTTQETQYF	TRBV5-5	once	TRBJ2-5	-
TGTGCCAGCGCGGAACTAGTGAACACCGGGGAGCTGTTTTTT	CASAELVNTGELFF	TRBV7-3	-	TRBJ2-2	-
TGCGCCAGCAGCAGACCGGACAGGAGTTACAATCAGCCCCAGCATTTT	CASSRPDRSYNQPQHF	TRBV5-1	-	TRBJ1-5	TRBD1
TGCGCCAGCAGCTTGCGGGGTAGTGGAACTGAAGCTTTCTTT	CASSLRGSGTEAFF	TRBV5-1	-	TRBJ1-1	-
TGTGCCAGCAGCGTAGGAGGAGGAAATTCACCCCTCCACTTT	CASSVGGGNSPLHF	TRBV9	-	TRBJ1-6	-
TGCGCCAGCAGTCCCGACTTCTCTGGAAACACCATATATTTT	CASSPDFSGNTIYF	TRBV23-1	-	TRBJ1-3	-
TGTGCCAGCAGCCACCGGCACCCGGAGGGAGAGACCCAGTACTTC	CASSHRHPEGETQYF	TRBV6-4	once	TRBJ2-5	-
TGTGCCAGCAGTTTACAACAGGGGACGGGCCAAGCTTTCTTT	CASSLQQGTGQAFF	TRBV28	-	TRBJ1-1	TRBD1
TGTGCCAGCAGCGTTGACGCCTCCCGTTGGGACAGGAACACCGGGGAGCTGTTTTTT	CASSVDASRWDRNTGELFF	TRBV9	-	TRBJ2-2	TRBD1
TGCGCCAGCAGTCAATCGGAGGAGACCCAGTACTTC	CASSQSEETQYF	TRBV23-1	once	TRBJ2-5	-
TGTGCCTGGACAGGATCTCGCAATGAGCAGTTCTTC	CAWTGSRNEQFF	TRBV30	-	TRBJ2-1	-
TGCGCCAGCAGCCAATTGACAGGGGCGGCTTTCTTT	CASSQLTGAAFF	TRBV4-3	-	TRBJ1-1	TRBD1